The rows below give T cell receptor beta chains drawn from one sample of a study of blood T cell repertoires in COVID-19. TCRdb keeps only in-frame clones here, not all; method: immunoSEQ multiplex PCR. The table includes approximately 360,000 clones, nearly 90% detected once. Sequencing input: peripheral blood. The receptors were sampled from a man younger than 35 with active or convalescent COVID-19. The CDR3 runs from the conserved cysteine through the conserved F or W. Fields, in order: CDR3 protein, CDR3 DNA, V gene, D gene, J gene, clone size, CDR3 length. A D gene is named only where the DNA matches it firmly. Clone size is shown for a subset of rows, as once, few, many or a class of expanded clone.

CDR3aa: CASSRGSRGSYEQYF
CDR3nt: TGTGCCAGCAGCCGAGGGTCGCGGGGCTCCTACGAGCAGTACTTC
v_gene: TRBV14
d_gene: NA
j_gene: TRBJ2-7
abundance: NA
len: 15

CDR3aa: CASMAGNQPQHF
CDR3nt: TGTGCCAGCATGGCAGGGAATCAGCCCCAGCATTTT
v_gene: TRBV6-6
d_gene: NA
j_gene: TRBJ1-5
abundance: NA
len: 12

CDR3aa: CASSIAGGLDTQYF
CDR3nt: TGTGCCAGCAGCATAGCGGGGGGGCTAGATACGCAGTATTTT
v_gene: TRBV5-5
d_gene: TRBD2
j_gene: TRBJ2-3
abundance: NA
len: 14

CDR3aa: CASSSPAGATDTQYF
CDR3nt: TGTGCCAGCAGTTCCCCAGCGGGGGCTACAGATACGCAGTATTTT
v_gene: TRBV27
d_gene: TRBD2
j_gene: TRBJ2-3
abundance: NA
len: 15

CDR3aa: CASSLWPSGSYEQYF
CDR3nt: TGTGCCAGCAGCTTGTGGCCTAGCGGGAGCTACGAGCAGTACTTC
v_gene: TRBV5-6
d_gene: TRBD2
j_gene: TRBJ2-7
abundance: NA
len: 15

CDR3aa: CASSKRTGSYEQYF
CDR3nt: TGTGCCAGCAGCAAACGGACAGGGTCCTACGAGCAGTACTTC
v_gene: TRBV13
d_gene: TRBD1
j_gene: TRBJ2-7
abundance: NA
len: 14

CDR3aa: CASSQDQKGAGTDTQYF
CDR3nt: TGCGCCAGCAGCCAAGATCAAAAGGGGGCAGGCACAGATACGCAGTATTTT
v_gene: TRBV4-3
d_gene: TRBD1
j_gene: TRBJ2-3
abundance: NA
len: 17

CDR3aa: CASSPGLAGTYEQYF
CDR3nt: TGCGCCAGCAGCCCGGGACTAGCGGGGACCTACGAGCAGTACTTC
v_gene: TRBV4-3
d_gene: TRBD2
j_gene: TRBJ2-7
abundance: NA
len: 15

CDR3aa: CASSRQPGRAFF
CDR3nt: TGTGCCAGCAGCCGCCAGCCAGGCCGAGCTTTCTTT
v_gene: TRBV13
d_gene: NA
j_gene: TRBJ1-1
abundance: NA
len: 12

CDR3aa: CAWTGGTSGSYEQYF
CDR3nt: TGTGCCTGGACCGGCGGGACTAGCGGTTCCTACGAGCAGTACTTC
v_gene: TRBV30
d_gene: TRBD2
j_gene: TRBJ2-7
abundance: NA
len: 15

CDR3aa: CASYPLPGQGSEAFF
CDR3nt: TGTGCCAGTTACCCGCTGCCGGGACAGGGTTCTGAGGCTTTCTTT
v_gene: TRBV19
d_gene: TRBD1
j_gene: TRBJ1-1
abundance: NA
len: 15

CDR3aa: CASSYEGTVNTEAFF
CDR3nt: TGTGCCAGCAGTTACGAGGGCACCGTGAACACTGAAGCTTTCTTT
v_gene: TRBV6-5
d_gene: NA
j_gene: TRBJ1-1
abundance: NA
len: 15

CDR3aa: CASSRSGTGSHEQYF
CDR3nt: TGTGCCAGCAGCCGTTCCGGGACAGGGTCCCACGAGCAGTACTTC
v_gene: TRBV28
d_gene: TRBD1
j_gene: TRBJ2-7
abundance: NA
len: 15

CDR3aa: CASSLATSGEQYF
CDR3nt: TGTGCCAGCAGTTTAGCGACTAGCGGGGAGCAGTACTTC
v_gene: TRBV28
d_gene: TRBD2
j_gene: TRBJ2-7
abundance: once
len: 13

CDR3aa: CASSPRGAGTYEQYF
CDR3nt: TGTGCCAGCAGTCCCAGGGGGGCGGGAACCTACGAGCAGTACTTC
v_gene: TRBV28
d_gene: NA
j_gene: TRBJ2-7
abundance: NA
len: 15